This T cell receptor (beta chain) was identified during a study of T cells in Graves' hyperthyroidism and ophthalmopathy. CDR1 and CDR2 (germline): SEHNR, FQNEAQ (reference sequence). V lost 4 bases and J lost 5, with 15 bases in between. The CDR3 has 14 residues. The TCR beta CDR3 regions underwent amplification using RNA transcripts as the source. First-round RT-PCR with HTBI primers amplified the TCR CDR3 region. TCRdb reprocessed the multiplex PCR reads via MiXCR and lists one record per CDR3 protein. This table has 480,000 or so distinct CDR3 sequences, over 45% appearing once. The clonotype was recovered from an adult woman with Graves' disease, either hyperthyroidism or ophthalmopathy (not recorded which). The chain uses TRBV7-9 and TRBJ2-7; D might be TRBD1 (5 bases). Sequenced sample: peripheral blood or thyroid tissue (not recorded which). CDR3 bases: TGTGCCAGCAGCTATTTTCAGGGTGGGAACGAGCAGTACTTC. Protein product: CASSYFQGGNEQYF.